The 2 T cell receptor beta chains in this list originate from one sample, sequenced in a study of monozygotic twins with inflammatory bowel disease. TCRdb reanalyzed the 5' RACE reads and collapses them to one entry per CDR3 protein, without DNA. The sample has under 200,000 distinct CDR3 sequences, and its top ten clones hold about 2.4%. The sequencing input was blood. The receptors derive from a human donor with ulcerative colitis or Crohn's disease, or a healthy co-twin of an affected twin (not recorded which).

The CDR3 is CASSFAQGEGEQYF. This chain uses TRBV12-3 or TRBV12-4 with TRBJ2-7; without DNA, the TCRdb call of TRBD1 cannot be checked. The CDR3 sequence is 14 residues long.

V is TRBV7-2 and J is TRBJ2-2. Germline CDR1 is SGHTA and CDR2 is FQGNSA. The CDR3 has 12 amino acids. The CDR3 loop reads CASSLEAGELFF.